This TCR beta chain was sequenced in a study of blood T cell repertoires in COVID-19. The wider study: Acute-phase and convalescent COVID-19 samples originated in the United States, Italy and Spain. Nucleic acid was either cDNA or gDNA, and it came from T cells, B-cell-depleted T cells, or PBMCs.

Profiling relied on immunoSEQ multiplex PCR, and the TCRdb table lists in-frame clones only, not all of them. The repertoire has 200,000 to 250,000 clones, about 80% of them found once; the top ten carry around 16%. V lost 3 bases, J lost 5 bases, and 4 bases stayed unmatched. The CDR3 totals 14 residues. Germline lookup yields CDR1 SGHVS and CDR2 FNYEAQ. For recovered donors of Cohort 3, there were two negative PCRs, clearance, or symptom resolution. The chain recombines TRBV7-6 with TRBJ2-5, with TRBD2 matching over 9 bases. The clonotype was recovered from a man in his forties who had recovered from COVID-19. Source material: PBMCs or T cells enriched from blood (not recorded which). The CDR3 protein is CASSLSGGMETQYF. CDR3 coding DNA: TGTGCCAGCAGCTTGAGCGGGGGGATGGAGACCCAGTACTTC.